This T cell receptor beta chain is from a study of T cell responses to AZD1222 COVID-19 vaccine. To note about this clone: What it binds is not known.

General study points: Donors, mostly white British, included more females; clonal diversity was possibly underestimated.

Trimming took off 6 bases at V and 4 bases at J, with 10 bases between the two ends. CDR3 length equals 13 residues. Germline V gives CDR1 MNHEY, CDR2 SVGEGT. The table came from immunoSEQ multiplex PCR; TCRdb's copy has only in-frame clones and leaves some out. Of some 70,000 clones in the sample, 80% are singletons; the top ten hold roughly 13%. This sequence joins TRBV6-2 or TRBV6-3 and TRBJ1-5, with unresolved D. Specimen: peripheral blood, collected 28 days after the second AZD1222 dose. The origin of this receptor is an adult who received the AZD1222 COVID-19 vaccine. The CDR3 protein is CASSDGRNQPQHF. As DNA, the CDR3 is TGTGCCAGCAGCGACGGACGGAATCAGCCCCAGCATTTT.